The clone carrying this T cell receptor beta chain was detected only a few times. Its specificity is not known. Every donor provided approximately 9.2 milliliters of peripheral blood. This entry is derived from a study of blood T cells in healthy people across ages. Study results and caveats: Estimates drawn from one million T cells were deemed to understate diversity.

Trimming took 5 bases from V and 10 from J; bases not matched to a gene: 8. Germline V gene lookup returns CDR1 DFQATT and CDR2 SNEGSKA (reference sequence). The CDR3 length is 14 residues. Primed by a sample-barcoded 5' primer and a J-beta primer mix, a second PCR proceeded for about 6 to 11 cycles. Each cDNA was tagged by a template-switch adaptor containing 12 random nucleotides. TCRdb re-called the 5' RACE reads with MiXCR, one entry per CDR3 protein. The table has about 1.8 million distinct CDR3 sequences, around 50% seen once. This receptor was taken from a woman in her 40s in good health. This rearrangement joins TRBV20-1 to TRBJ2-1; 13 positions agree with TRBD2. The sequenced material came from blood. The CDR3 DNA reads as TGCAGTGCTCGAAGACTAGCGGGGGGTAGCGAGCAGTTCTTC. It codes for CSARRLAGGSEQFF.